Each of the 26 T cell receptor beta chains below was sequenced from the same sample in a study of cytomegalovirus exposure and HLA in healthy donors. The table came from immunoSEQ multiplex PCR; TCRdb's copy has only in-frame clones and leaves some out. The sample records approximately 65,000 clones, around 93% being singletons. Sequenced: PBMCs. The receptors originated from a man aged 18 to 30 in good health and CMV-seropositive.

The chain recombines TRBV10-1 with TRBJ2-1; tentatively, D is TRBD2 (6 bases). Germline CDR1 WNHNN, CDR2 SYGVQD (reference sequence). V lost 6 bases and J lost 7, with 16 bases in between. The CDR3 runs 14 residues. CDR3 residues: CASSPEEGSNEQFF. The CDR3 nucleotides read TGCGCCAGCAGCCCCGAGGAGGGGAGTAATGAGCAGTTCTTC.

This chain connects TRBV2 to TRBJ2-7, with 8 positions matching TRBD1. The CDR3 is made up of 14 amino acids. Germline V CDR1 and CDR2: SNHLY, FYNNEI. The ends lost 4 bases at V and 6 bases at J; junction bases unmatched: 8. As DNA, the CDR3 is TGTGCCAGCAGTGGCTTGGACAGGGCGGTCGAGCAGTACTTC. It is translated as CASSGLDRAVEQYF. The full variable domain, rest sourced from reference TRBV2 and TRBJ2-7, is EPEVTQTPSHQVTQMGQEVILRCVPISNHLYFYWYRQILGQKVEFLVSFYNNEISEKSEIFDDQFSVERPDGSNFTLKIRSTKLEDSAMYFCASSGLDRAVEQYFGPGTRLTVT.

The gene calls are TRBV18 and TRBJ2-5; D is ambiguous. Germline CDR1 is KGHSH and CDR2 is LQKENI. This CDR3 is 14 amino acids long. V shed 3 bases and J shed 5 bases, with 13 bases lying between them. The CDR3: CASSPPSTVETQYF. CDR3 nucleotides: TGTGCCAGCTCACCCCCAAGCACCGTGGAGACCCAGTACTTC.

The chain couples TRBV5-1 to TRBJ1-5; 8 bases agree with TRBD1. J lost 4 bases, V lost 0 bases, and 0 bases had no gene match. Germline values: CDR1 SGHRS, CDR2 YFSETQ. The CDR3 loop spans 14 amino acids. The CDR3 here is CASSLGTGNQPQHF. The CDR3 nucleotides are TGCGCCAGCAGCTTGGGGACAGGGAATCAGCCCCAGCATTTT.

The CDR3 sequence is CASSQVLDSSGANVLTF. In DNA, the CDR3 is TGTGCCAGCAGCCAAGTACTGGACAGCTCTGGGGCCAACGTCCTGACTTTC. The V and J genes are TRBV14 and TRBJ2-6; TRBD1 might be the D (6 bases). The CDR3 contains 17 residues. Trimming cost V 1 base and J 0 bases, with 10 bases left between them. Per the germline V gene, CDR1 is SGHDN and CDR2 is FVKESK. The full variable domain, its missing parts supplied by reference TRBV14 and TRBJ2-6, is EAGVTQFPSHSVIEKGQTVTLRCDPISGHDNLYWYRRVMGKEIKFLLHFVKESKQDESGMPNNRFLAERTGGTYSTLKVQPAELEDSGVYFCASSQVLDSSGANVLTFGAGSRLTVL.

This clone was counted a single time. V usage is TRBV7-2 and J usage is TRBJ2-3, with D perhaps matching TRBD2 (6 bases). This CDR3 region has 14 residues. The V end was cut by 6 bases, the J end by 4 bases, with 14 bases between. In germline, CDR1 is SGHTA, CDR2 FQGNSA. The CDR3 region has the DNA TGTGCCAGCAGGGCGGGGCTAGCAGCAGATACGCAGTATTTT. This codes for CASRAGLAADTQYF. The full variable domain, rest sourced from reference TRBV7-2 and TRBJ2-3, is GAGVSQSPSNKVTEKGKDVELRCDPISGHTALYWYRQSLGQGLEFLIYFQGNSAPDKSGLPSDRFSAERTGGSVSTLTIQRTQQEDSAVYLCASRAGLAADTQYFGPGTRLTVL.

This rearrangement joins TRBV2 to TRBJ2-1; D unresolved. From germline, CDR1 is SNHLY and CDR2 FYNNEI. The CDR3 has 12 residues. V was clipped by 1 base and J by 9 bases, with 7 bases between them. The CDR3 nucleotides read TGTGCCAGCAGTGAAGTCGGCGGTGAGCAGTTCTTC. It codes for CASSEVGGEQFF.

The CDR3 DNA is TGTGCCAGCGGGAGGTCCCCCTTCGAGCAGTACTTC. This codes for CASGRSPFEQYF. This rearrangement joins TRBV28 to TRBJ2-7; a possible D gene is TRBD2 (6 bases). Trimming pared 8 bases from V and 6 bases from J, leaving 14 bases between. This CDR3 has 12 residues. The germline V gene has CDR1 MDHEN and CDR2 SYDVKM.

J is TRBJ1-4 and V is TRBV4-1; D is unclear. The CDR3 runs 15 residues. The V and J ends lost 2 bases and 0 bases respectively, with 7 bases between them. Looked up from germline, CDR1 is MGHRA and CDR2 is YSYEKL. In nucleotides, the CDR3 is TGCGCCAGCAGCCAAAATAGAGCAACTAATGAAAAACTGTTTTTT. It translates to CASSQNRATNEKLFF.

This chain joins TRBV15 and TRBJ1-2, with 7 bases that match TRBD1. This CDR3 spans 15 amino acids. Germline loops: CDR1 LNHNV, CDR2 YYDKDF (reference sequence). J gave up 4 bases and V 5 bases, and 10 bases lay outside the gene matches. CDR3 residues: CATSQKRQGFYGYTF. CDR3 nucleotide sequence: TGTGCCACCAGCCAAAAGAGACAGGGATTCTATGGCTACACCTTC.

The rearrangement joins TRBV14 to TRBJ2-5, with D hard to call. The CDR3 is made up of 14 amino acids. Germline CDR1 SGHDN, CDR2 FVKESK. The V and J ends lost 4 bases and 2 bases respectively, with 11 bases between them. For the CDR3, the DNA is TGTGCCAGCAGCCCGACTCGTTCTCAAGAGACCCAGTACTTC. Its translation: CASSPTRSQETQYF. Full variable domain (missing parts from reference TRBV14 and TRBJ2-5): EAGVTQFPSHSVIEKGQTVTLRCDPISGHDNLYWYRRVMGKEIKFLLHFVKESKQDESGMPNNRFLAERTGGTYSTLKVQPAELEDSGVYFCASSPTRSQETQYFGPGTRLLVL.

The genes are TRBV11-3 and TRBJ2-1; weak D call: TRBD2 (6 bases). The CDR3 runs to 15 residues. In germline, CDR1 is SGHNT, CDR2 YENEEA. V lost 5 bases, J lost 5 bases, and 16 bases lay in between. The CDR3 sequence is CASSPRDLPNNEQFF. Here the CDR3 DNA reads TGTGCCAGCAGCCCGCGGGACCTGCCCAACAATGAGCAGTTCTTC.

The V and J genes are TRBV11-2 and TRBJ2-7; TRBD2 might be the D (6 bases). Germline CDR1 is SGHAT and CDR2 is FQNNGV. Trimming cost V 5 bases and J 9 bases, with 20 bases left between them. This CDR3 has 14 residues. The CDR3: CASSPGVAASSQYF. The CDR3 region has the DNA TGTGCCAGCAGCCCGGGGGTAGCGGCGTCGTCGCAGTACTTC.

CDR3 coding DNA: TGTGCCAGCCGTCGTCAGGGACTAGCGGGAGCCGAGCAGTACTTC. Its protein is CASRRQGLAGAEQYF. The chain carries TRBV28 and TRBJ2-7, with 14 bases aligning to TRBD2. The CDR3 length is 15 residues. The V gene's germline CDR1 is MDHEN and CDR2 SYDVKM. Trimming took 8 bases from V and 6 from J; bases not matched to a gene: 9.

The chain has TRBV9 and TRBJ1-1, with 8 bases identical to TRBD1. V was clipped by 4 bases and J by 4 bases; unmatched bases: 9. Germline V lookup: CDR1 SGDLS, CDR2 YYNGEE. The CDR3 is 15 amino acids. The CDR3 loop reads CASSLSTGEITEAFF. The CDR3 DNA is TGTGCCAGCAGCCTATCGACAGGGGAGATCACTGAAGCTTTCTTT.

The CDR3 reads CASSFRWFGTNEKLFF. As DNA, the CDR3 is TGTGCCAGCAGTTTTCGGTGGTTTGGAACTAATGAAAAACTGTTTTTT. This chain links TRBV6-5 with TRBJ1-4, with D unresolved. Germline V gene data show CDR1 as MNHEY and CDR2 as SVGAGI. This CDR3 has 16 amino acids. The V end was cut by 4 bases, the J end by 1 base, with 13 bases between.

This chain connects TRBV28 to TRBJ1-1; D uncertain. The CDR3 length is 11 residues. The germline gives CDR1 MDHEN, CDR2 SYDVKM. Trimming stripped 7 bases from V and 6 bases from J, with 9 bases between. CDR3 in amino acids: CASTGGAEAFF. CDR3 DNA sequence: TGTGCCAGCACCGGAGGTGCTGAAGCTTTCTTT. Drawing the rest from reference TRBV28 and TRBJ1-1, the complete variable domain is DVKVTQSSRYLVKRTGEKVFLECVQDMDHENMFWYRQDPGLGLRLIYFSYDVKMKEKGDIPEGYSVSREKKERFSLILESASTNQTSMYLCASTGGAEAFFGQGTRLTVV.

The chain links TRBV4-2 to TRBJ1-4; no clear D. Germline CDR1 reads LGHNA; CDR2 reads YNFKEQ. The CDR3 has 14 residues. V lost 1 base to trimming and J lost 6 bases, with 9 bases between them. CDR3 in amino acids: CASSQGHTDEKLFF. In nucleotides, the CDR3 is TGTGCCAGCAGCCAAGGGCATACAGATGAAAAACTGTTTTTT.

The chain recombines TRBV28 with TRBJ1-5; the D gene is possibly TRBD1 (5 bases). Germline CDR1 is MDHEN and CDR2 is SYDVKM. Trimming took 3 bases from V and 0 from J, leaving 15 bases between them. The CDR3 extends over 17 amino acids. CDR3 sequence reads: CASSFLRRANSNQPQHF. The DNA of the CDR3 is TGTGCCAGCAGTTTTTTACGCAGGGCTAATAGCAATCAGCCCCAGCATTTT.

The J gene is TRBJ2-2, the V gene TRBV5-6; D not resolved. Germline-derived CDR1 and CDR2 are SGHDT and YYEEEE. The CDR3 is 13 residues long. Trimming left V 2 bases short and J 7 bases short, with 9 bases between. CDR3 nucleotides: TGTGCCAGCAGCTTCGGTCCAATCGGGGAGCTGTTTTTT. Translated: CASSFGPIGELFF. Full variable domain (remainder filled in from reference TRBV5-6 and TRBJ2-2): DAGVTQSPTHLIKTRGQQVTLRCSPKSGHDTVSWYQQALGQGPQFIFQYYEEEERQRGNFPDRFSGHQFPNYSSELNVNALLLGDSALYLCASSFGPIGELFFGEGSRLTVL.

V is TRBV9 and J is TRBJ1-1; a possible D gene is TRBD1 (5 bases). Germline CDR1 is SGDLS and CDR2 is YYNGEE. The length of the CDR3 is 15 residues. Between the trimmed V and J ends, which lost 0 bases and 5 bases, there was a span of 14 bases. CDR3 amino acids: CASSVEGGAGTEAFF. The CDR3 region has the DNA TGTGCCAGCAGCGTAGAAGGCGGGGCCGGGACTGAAGCTTTCTTT.

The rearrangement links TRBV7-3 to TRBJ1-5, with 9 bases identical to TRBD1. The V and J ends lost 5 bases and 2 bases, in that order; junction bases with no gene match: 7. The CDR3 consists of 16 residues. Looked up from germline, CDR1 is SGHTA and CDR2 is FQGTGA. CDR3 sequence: CASSKRQGVGNQPQHF. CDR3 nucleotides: TGTGCCAGCAGCAAAAGACAGGGGGTCGGCAATCAGCCCCAGCATTTT.

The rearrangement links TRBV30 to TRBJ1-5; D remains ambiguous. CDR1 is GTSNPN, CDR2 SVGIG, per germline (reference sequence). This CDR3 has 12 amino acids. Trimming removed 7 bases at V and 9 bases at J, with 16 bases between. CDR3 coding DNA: TGTGCCTCGGCGGAGGGCTTTGGGCCCCAGCATTTT. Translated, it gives CASAEGFGPQHF.

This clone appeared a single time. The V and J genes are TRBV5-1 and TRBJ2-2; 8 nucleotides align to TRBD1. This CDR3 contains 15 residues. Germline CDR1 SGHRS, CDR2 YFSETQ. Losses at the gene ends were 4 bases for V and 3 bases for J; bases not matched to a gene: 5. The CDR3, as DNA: TGCGCCAGCAGCGTCGGACAGGGAGACACCGGGGAGCTGTTTTTT. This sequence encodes CASSVGQGDTGELFF.

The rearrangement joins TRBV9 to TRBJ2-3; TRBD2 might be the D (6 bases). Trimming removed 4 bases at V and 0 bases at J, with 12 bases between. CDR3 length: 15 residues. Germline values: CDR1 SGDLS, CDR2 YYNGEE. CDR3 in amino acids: CASSPRSGSTDTQYF. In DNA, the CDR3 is TGTGCCAGCAGCCCCCGGAGCGGGAGCACAGATACGCAGTATTTT.

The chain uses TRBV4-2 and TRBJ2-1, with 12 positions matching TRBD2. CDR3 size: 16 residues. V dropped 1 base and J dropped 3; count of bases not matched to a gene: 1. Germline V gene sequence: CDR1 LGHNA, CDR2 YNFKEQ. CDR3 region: CASSQGLAGDYNEQFF. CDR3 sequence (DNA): TGTGCCAGCAGCCAAGGACTAGCGGGAGACTACAATGAGCAGTTCTTC.